This T cell receptor beta chain was recovered during a study of cytomegalovirus exposure and HLA in healthy donors. Germline trimming cut 4 bases from V and 6 bases from J; bases unmatched to any gene: 11. CDR1 is SQVTM and CDR2 is ANQGSEA in the germline V gene. CDR3 length equals 14 residues. The donors were members of the validation cohort, which comprised about 130 subjects and was separate from the first cohort of 730 or so subjects. The method was immunoSEQ multiplex PCR; TCRdb's version includes in-frame clones alone and lacks a portion of them. The sample comprises about 110,000 clones, almost 96% of which are singletons, and 0.65% to 0.7% rests with the top ten. A word on this clone: Its target is unknown.

Study results and limitations: Altogether, 160 or so TCR beta chains were recorded as cytomegalovirus-associated. TCR clusters originating in the first cohort tended to co-occur in the 120 validation repertoires, according to a later analysis.

The sequence was collected from a woman aged 18-35 years in good health and CMV-seronegative. The genes are TRBV29-1 and TRBJ1-2, with 7 bases that match TRBD1. Sequenced: PBMCs. In DNA form, the CDR3 reads TGCAGCGTTGCTTTAGGGACAGCCATCGATGGCTACACCTTC. Translation gives CSVALGTAIDGYTF.